This T cell receptor (beta chain) was profiled in a study of blood T cell repertoires in COVID-19. At the level of the study: Collection of acute and convalescent COVID-19 samples took place in the United States, Italy and Spain. The cDNA or gDNA used as material had been derived from T cells, B-cell-depleted T cells, or PBMCs.

As processed by the authors: Cell counts per sample came from amplifying reference gene primers. Produced via immunoSEQ multiplex PCR; TCRdb's table is partial and in-frame only. For V, J and clone size, that table is used; D and trimming come from the DNA. The table has around 140,000 clones, around 90% seen once. This CDR3 has 14 residues. Trimming took 6 bases from V and 2 from J; bases not matched to a gene: 5. Per the germline V gene, CDR1 is MNHEY and CDR2 is SMNVEV (reference sequence). This chain joins TRBV27 and TRBJ1-2, with 8 bases lining up with TRBD1. Source material: peripheral blood. The origin of this receptor is a man aged 55 to 70 with active or convalescent COVID-19. The CDR3 DNA follows: TGTGCCAGCAGCCCTGGACAGGGAAACTATGGCTACACCTTC. Its protein is CASSPGQGNYGYTF.